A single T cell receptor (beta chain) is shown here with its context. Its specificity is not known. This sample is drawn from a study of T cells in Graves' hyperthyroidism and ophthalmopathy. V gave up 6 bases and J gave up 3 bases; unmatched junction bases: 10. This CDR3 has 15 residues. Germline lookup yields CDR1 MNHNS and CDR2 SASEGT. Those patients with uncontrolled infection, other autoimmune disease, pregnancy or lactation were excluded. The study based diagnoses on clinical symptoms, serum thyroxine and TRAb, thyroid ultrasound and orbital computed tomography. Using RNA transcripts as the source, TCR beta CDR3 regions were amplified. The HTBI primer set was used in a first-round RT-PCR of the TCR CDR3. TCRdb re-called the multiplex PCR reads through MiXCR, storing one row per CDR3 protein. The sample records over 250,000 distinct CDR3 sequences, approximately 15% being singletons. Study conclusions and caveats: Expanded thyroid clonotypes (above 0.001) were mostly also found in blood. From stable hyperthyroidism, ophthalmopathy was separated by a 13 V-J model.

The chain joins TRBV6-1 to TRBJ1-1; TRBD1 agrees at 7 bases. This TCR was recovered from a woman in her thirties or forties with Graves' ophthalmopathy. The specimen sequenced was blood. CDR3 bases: TGTGCCAGCAGGAGCCCAGACAGGGCTGACACTGAAGCTTTCTTT. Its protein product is CASRSPDRADTEAFF.